Shown below are 15 T cell receptor beta chains from a single sample sequenced in a study of T cell changes during pregnancy in multiple sclerosis. Profiled with immunoSEQ multiplex PCR; TCRdb holds only in-frame clones, not every one. The sample holds around 70,000 clones, less than 95% seen once. The input for sequencing was peripheral blood, taken in the third trimester of pregnancy. Receptor source: a female donor with multiple sclerosis, enrolled in a pregnancy study.

The rearrangement joins TRBV9 to TRBJ1-3, with 8 bases matching TRBD1. CDR1 and CDR2 (germline): SGDLS, YYNGEE. V shed 4 bases and J 2 bases; nucleotides not matched to a gene: 5. This CDR3 is built from 15 residues. CDR3 region: CASSSQGAPGNTIYF. The CDR3 nucleotides read TGTGCCAGCAGCTCGCAGGGGGCGCCTGGAAACACCATATATTTT.

The chain employs TRBV7-9 and TRBJ1-2; D gene uncertain. Germline lookup yields CDR1 SEHNR and CDR2 FQNEAQ (reference sequence). This CDR3 region has 13 residues. V was shortened by 5 bases and J by 6 bases, with 13 bases between the two germline ends. The CDR3 nucleotides are TGTGCCAGCAGCCCTGGGCCACAGAATGGCTACACCTTC. It specifies CASSPGPQNGYTF. The full variable domain, its missing parts supplied by reference TRBV7-9 and TRBJ1-2, is DTGVSQNPRHKITKRGQNVTFRCDPISEHNRLYWYRQTLGQGPEFLTYFQNEAQLEKSRLLSDRFSAERPKGSFSTLEIQRTEQGDSAMYLCASSPGPQNGYTFGSGTRLTVV.

The chain recombines TRBV7-2 with TRBJ1-6; D may be TRBD1 (5 bases). Germline V gene data show CDR1 as SGHTA and CDR2 as FQGNSA. Trimming cost V 5 bases and J 8 bases, with 10 bases left between them. This CDR3 spans 13 amino acids. The DNA for the CDR3 is TGTGCCAGCAGCCTAGACAGCTATTCACCCCTCCACTTT. Translated: CASSLDSYSPLHF.

The chain couples TRBV12-5 to TRBJ1-3; 10 bases align to TRBD1. The germline CDR1 and CDR2 sequences are LGHNT and FRNRAP. The CDR3 has 16 residues. V dropped 1 base and J dropped 3; count of bases not matched to a gene: 3. CDR3 bases: TGTGCTAGTGGTTTGGGACAGGGGGCAGTTGGAAACACCATATATTTT. Its protein product is CASGLGQGAVGNTIYF.

This chain connects TRBV15 to TRBJ2-5; maybe TRBD1 (5 bases). The CDR3 totals 16 residues. With 5 bases removed from V and 0 bases from J, the gap between germline ends came to 16 bases. CDR1 and CDR2 from the germline V gene are LNHNV and YYDKDF (reference sequence). CDR3 in amino acids: CATSSRWSGYQETQYF. The CDR3 DNA sequence: TGTGCCACCAGCTCCCGCTGGTCAGGGTACCAAGAGACCCAGTACTTC.

The chain joins TRBV2 to TRBJ2-2, with TRBD2 as a possible D gene (6 bases). Per germline, CDR1 SNHLY and CDR2 FYNNEI. This CDR3 has 13 amino acids. The V and J ends lost 6 bases and 5 bases respectively, with 10 bases between them. The CDR3 sequence: CASSGLATGELFF. The CDR3 bases are TGTGCCAGCAGCGGTCTAGCGACCGGGGAGCTGTTTTTT.

This clone was picked up one time. The rearrangement uses TRBV29-1 and TRBJ2-7; 7 bases map to TRBD2. V dropped 3 bases and J dropped 0; count of bases not matched to a gene: 2. The CDR3 runs 13 residues. CDR1 SQVTM and CDR2 ANQGSEA come from the germline V gene. CDR3 coding DNA: TGCAGCGTTGACGGCGGGGGCTCCTACGAGCAGTACTTC. It is translated as CSVDGGGSYEQYF.

This sequence joins TRBV7-3 and TRBJ2-1; no clear D gene. This CDR3 contains 13 residues. Trimming left V 3 bases short and J 5 bases short, with 8 bases between. The germline gives CDR1 SGHTA, CDR2 FQGTGA. The chain's CDR3 is CASSFGRDNEQFF. Written as DNA, the CDR3 is TGTGCCAGCAGCTTCGGTCGGGACAATGAGCAGTTCTTC. Full variable domain (outside the CDR3, taken from reference TRBV7-3 and TRBJ2-1): GAGVSQTPSNKVTEKGKYVELRCDPISGHTALYWYRQSLGQGPEFLIYFQGTGAADDSGLPNDRFFAVRPEGSVSTLKIQRTERGDSAVYLCASSFGRDNEQFFGPGTRLTVL.

The J gene is TRBJ1-1, the V gene TRBV11-2; 9 bases match TRBD1. Unmatched junction bases numbered 4, after V lost 5 bases and J lost 0 bases. Germline V gene data show CDR1 as SGHAT and CDR2 as FQNNGV. The CDR3 is made up of 15 amino acids. The CDR3 is CASSVTGGMNTEAFF. The CDR3 DNA is TGTGCCAGCAGCGTAACAGGGGGCATGAACACTGAAGCTTTCTTT.

V and J are TRBV5-1 and TRBJ2-3; 8 bases are a match to TRBD2. This CDR3 contains 15 residues. Per germline, CDR1 SGHRS and CDR2 YFSETQ. Germline trimming cut 0 bases from V and 6 bases from J; bases unmatched to any gene: 6. This CDR3 is CASSLALAGGDTQYF. DNA for the CDR3: TGCGCCAGCAGCTTGGCGCTAGCGGGTGGGGATACGCAGTATTTT. Based on the CDR3 plus reference TRBV5-1 and TRBJ2-3, the full variable domain is KAGVTQTPRYLIKTRGQQVTLSCSPISGHRSVSWYQQTPGQGLQFLFEYFSETQRNKGNFPGRFSGRQFSNSRSEMNVSTLELGDSALYLCASSLALAGGDTQYFGPGTRLTVL.

This clone was observed a single time. This rearrangement joins TRBV7-2 to TRBJ1-2, with 7 bases matching TRBD1. Germline trimming cut 5 bases from V and 1 base from J; bases unmatched to any gene: 7. Germline V CDR1 and CDR2: SGHTA, FQGNSA. The CDR3 has 15 residues. The CDR3 loop is CASSNRDSLNYGYTF. CDR3 nucleotides: TGTGCCAGCAGCAACCGGGACAGCCTTAACTATGGCTACACCTTC.

V and J are TRBV4-2 and TRBJ1-4; a possible D gene is TRBD1 (5 bases). The CDR3 sequence is 15 residues long. V was clipped by 5 bases and J by 6 bases, with 16 bases between them. Germline CDR1 and CDR2: LGHNA and YNFKEQ. The CDR3 region has the DNA TGTGCCAGCAGCGAAGGGACGGGGAGTGATGAAAAACTGTTTTTT. Protein sequence: CASSEGTGSDEKLFF.

J is TRBJ1-5 and V is TRBV9, with D perhaps matching TRBD1 (5 bases). V lost 3 bases and J lost 3, with 16 bases in between. Germline lookup yields CDR1 SGDLS and CDR2 YYNGEE. This CDR3 comprises 16 residues. CDR3 sequence: CASSAGGGRNNQPQHF. As DNA, the CDR3 is TGTGCCAGCAGCGCGGGGGGGGGACGGAACAATCAGCCCCAGCATTTT. The variable domain in full, with the rest retrieved from reference TRBV9 and TRBJ1-5, is DSGVTQTPKHLITATGQRVTLRCSPRSGDLSVYWYQQSLDQGLQFLIQYYNGEERAKGNILERFSAQQFPDLHSELNLSSLELGDSALYFCASSAGGGRNNQPQHFGDGTRLSIL.

V is TRBV7-3 and J is TRBJ1-3; D ambiguous. V was trimmed by 5 bases and J by 0 bases, leaving 11 bases between them. The V gene's germline CDR1 is SGHTA and CDR2 FQGTGA. CDR3 length: 15 amino acids. CDR3 in DNA: TGTGCCAGCAGCCTAGACGGGTACTCTGGAAACACCATATATTTT. Protein: CASSLDGYSGNTIYF.

The rearrangement links TRBV15 to TRBJ2-7, with 7 positions matching TRBD1. The CDR3 contains 17 residues. Germline V gene data show CDR1 as LNHNV and CDR2 as YYDKDF (reference sequence). Losses at the gene ends were 1 base for V and 3 bases for J; bases not matched to a gene: 12. CDR3 sequence (DNA): TGTGCCACCAGCAGAGTTAGGGGGCGGCTACTGGGCTACGAGCAGTACTTC. Translation gives CATSRVRGRLLGYEQYF.